The rows below give T cell receptor beta chains drawn from one sample of a study of cytomegalovirus exposure and HLA in healthy donors. Assay: immunoSEQ multiplex PCR; the TCRdb copy retains only in-frame clones and omits some. The table shows approximately 150,000 clones, with about nine tenths occurring only once. The source material was PBMCs. These receptors all come from a man aged 18 to 30 in good health and CMV-seropositive. Both conserved end residues are part of each CDR3. Each record gives: J gene, V gene, D gene, clone size, CDR3 protein, CDR3 DNA. The D gene is left open where the match is weak. Clone size, where shown, is once, few, many, or a class for clones that have expanded.

J gene: TRBJ2-3
V gene: TRBV7-9
D gene: NA
clone size: NA
CDR3 protein: CASSIRRADTQYF
CDR3 DNA: TGTGCCAGCAGCATCAGGCGAGCAGATACGCAGTATTTT

J gene: TRBJ1-5
V gene: TRBV28
D gene: NA
clone size: NA
CDR3 protein: CASSLAPGNQPQHF
CDR3 DNA: TGTGCCAGCAGTTTGGCTCCAGGCAATCAGCCCCAGCATTTT

J gene: TRBJ2-7
V gene: TRBV28
D gene: NA
clone size: once
CDR3 protein: CASSKGQIGEQYF
CDR3 DNA: TGTGCCAGCAGCAAGGGGCAGATAGGCGAGCAGTACTTC

J gene: TRBJ2-3
V gene: TRBV28
D gene: TRBD2
clone size: once
CDR3 protein: CASMFGGGTHFTQYF
CDR3 DNA: TGTGCCAGCATGTTCGGCGGGGGGACCCACTTTACGCAGTATTTT

J gene: TRBJ2-1
V gene: TRBV5-5
D gene: TRBD2
clone size: once
CDR3 protein: CASSLSGSRDEQFF
CDR3 DNA: TGTGCCAGCAGCCTTAGCGGGAGTAGGGATGAGCAGTTCTTC

J gene: TRBJ2-7
V gene: TRBV5-6
D gene: TRBD2
clone size: NA
CDR3 protein: CASSTVFGTTVAYEQYF
CDR3 DNA: TGTGCCAGCAGCACCGTATTCGGGACTACCGTCGCCTACGAGCAGTACTTC

J gene: TRBJ1-5
V gene: TRBV6-5
D gene: NA
clone size: few
CDR3 protein: CASSYGHSNQPQHF
CDR3 DNA: TGTGCCAGCAGTTACGGGCATAGCAATCAGCCCCAGCATTTT

J gene: TRBJ2-2
V gene: TRBV7-3
D gene: NA
clone size: NA
CDR3 protein: CASSLGNGQLGELFF
CDR3 DNA: TGTGCCAGCAGCTTAGGAAATGGACAGTTGGGGGAGCTGTTTTTT

J gene: TRBJ2-1
V gene: TRBV6-1
D gene: TRBD2
clone size: NA
CDR3 protein: CASNSGRGDNEQFF
CDR3 DNA: TGTGCCAGCAATTCGGGACGGGGGGACAATGAGCAGTTCTTC

J gene: TRBJ1-2
V gene: TRBV6-4
D gene: TRBD1
clone size: NA
CDR3 protein: CASSDFGQVGYTF
CDR3 DNA: TGTGCCAGCAGTGACTTCGGACAGGTTGGCTACACCTTC

J gene: TRBJ1-2
V gene: TRBV2
D gene: NA
clone size: NA
CDR3 protein: CARPIGRKLFGGRYGYTF
CDR3 DNA: TGTGCCAGACCCATTGGACGCAAGCTTTTCGGGGGTAGGTATGGCTACACCTTC

J gene: TRBJ2-7
V gene: TRBV4-2
D gene: TRBD2
clone size: NA
CDR3 protein: CASSQEKRGAYEQYF
CDR3 DNA: TGTGCCAGCAGCCAAGAAAAGCGGGGGGCATACGAGCAGTACTTC

J gene: TRBJ1-1
V gene: TRBV5-4
D gene: TRBD1
clone size: NA
CDR3 protein: CASSFRQGAKSGSTEAFF
CDR3 DNA: TGTGCCAGCAGCTTTCGACAGGGGGCGAAGAGTGGTAGTACTGAAGCTTTCTTT

J gene: TRBJ1-1
V gene: TRBV6-1
D gene: NA
clone size: NA
CDR3 protein: CASSEEISNTEAFF
CDR3 DNA: TGTGCCAGCAGTGAAGAAATCAGTAACACTGAAGCTTTCTTT

J gene: TRBJ1-5
V gene: TRBV6-1
D gene: NA
clone size: NA
CDR3 protein: CASSERLQGLYSNQPQHF
CDR3 DNA: TGTGCCAGCAGTGAAAGGCTTCAGGGCTTGTATAGCAATCAGCCCCAGCATTTT

J gene: TRBJ2-7
V gene: TRBV5-1
D gene: TRBD2
clone size: NA
CDR3 protein: CASSPGRDYEQYF
CDR3 DNA: TGCGCCAGCAGCCCAGGGAGGGACTACGAGCAGTACTTC

J gene: TRBJ2-5
V gene: TRBV18
D gene: NA
clone size: NA
CDR3 protein: CASSPPGGGETQYF
CDR3 DNA: TGTGCCAGCTCACCACCGGGGGGAGGAGAGACCCAGTACTTC

J gene: TRBJ1-1
V gene: TRBV20-1
D gene: NA
clone size: few
CDR3 protein: CSASRGTEAFF
CDR3 DNA: TGCAGTGCTAGTCGGGGGACTGAAGCTTTCTTT

J gene: TRBJ2-2
V gene: TRBV4-2
D gene: TRBD1
clone size: NA
CDR3 protein: CASGTGTGDTGELFF
CDR3 DNA: TGTGCCAGCGGTACCGGGACAGGGGACACCGGGGAGCTGTTTTTT

J gene: TRBJ1-5
V gene: TRBV19
D gene: NA
clone size: NA
CDR3 protein: CASSIVSGYSNQPQHF
CDR3 DNA: TGTGCCAGTAGTATAGTGTCGGGGTACAGCAATCAGCCCCAGCATTTT

J gene: TRBJ2-2
V gene: TRBV7-6
D gene: NA
clone size: NA
CDR3 protein: CASSTELGRTGNTGELFF
CDR3 DNA: TGTGCCAGCAGTACCGAACTAGGGAGGACAGGGAACACCGGGGAGCTGTTTTTT

J gene: TRBJ1-1
V gene: TRBV7-6
D gene: TRBD1
clone size: NA
CDR3 protein: CASSLRTGLDSDTEAFF
CDR3 DNA: TGTGCCAGCAGCCTCCGGACAGGGCTTGATTCGGACACTGAAGCTTTCTTT

J gene: TRBJ1-1
V gene: TRBV2
D gene: TRBD1
clone size: once
CDR3 protein: CASSEEGADNSAFF
CDR3 DNA: TGTGCCAGCAGTGAAGAGGGGGCGGATAACTCGGCTTTCTTT

J gene: TRBJ2-3
V gene: TRBV7-9
D gene: NA
clone size: NA
CDR3 protein: CASSPTGVSTDTQYF
CDR3 DNA: TGTGCCAGCAGCCCCACGGGGGTCAGCACAGATACGCAGTATTTT

J gene: TRBJ2-3
V gene: TRBV2
D gene: TRBD2
clone size: NA
CDR3 protein: CASRRPGGRGDTQYF
CDR3 DNA: TGTGCCAGCAGGAGGCCTGGCGGGAGAGGGGATACGCAGTATTTT

J gene: TRBJ2-5
V gene: TRBV5-1
D gene: NA
clone size: NA
CDR3 protein: CASEAGQHQETQYF
CDR3 DNA: TGCGCCAGCGAGGCGGGCCAGCACCAAGAGACCCAGTACTTC

J gene: TRBJ2-1
V gene: TRBV7-3
D gene: TRBD1
clone size: few
CDR3 protein: CASSSKPGTGGQFF
CDR3 DNA: TGTGCCAGCAGCTCCAAGCCCGGGACAGGAGGGCAGTTCTTC

J gene: TRBJ2-7
V gene: TRBV5-6
D gene: NA
clone size: NA
CDR3 protein: CASSPQGPYEQYF
CDR3 DNA: TGTGCCAGCAGTCCACAGGGACCGTACGAGCAGTACTTC

J gene: TRBJ1-5
V gene: TRBV6-5
D gene: TRBD1
clone size: NA
CDR3 protein: CASSSLDRGHNQPQHF
CDR3 DNA: TGTGCCAGCAGTTCCTTGGACAGGGGGCACAATCAGCCCCAGCATTTT

J gene: TRBJ2-7
V gene: TRBV5-6
D gene: NA
clone size: NA
CDR3 protein: CASSLPVGEQYF
CDR3 DNA: TGTGCCAGCAGCCTGCCCGTCGGCGAGCAGTACTTC

J gene: TRBJ1-3
V gene: TRBV7-9
D gene: NA
clone size: once
CDR3 protein: CASSPSGLTAGNTIYF
CDR3 DNA: TGTGCCAGCAGCCCCTCTGGACTAACGGCCGGAAACACCATATATTTT

J gene: TRBJ2-2
V gene: TRBV2
D gene: TRBD2
clone size: NA
CDR3 protein: CATPSGGKTNGELFF
CDR3 DNA: TGTGCCACGCCCAGCGGGGGGAAAACCAACGGGGAGCTGTTTTTT

J gene: TRBJ1-3
V gene: TRBV11-2
D gene: NA
clone size: NA
CDR3 protein: CASSLYRSSGNTIYF
CDR3 DNA: TGTGCCAGCAGCTTATACCGCAGCTCTGGAAACACCATATATTTT

J gene: TRBJ1-1
V gene: TRBV2
D gene: TRBD1
clone size: NA
CDR3 protein: CASRQGALNTEAFF
CDR3 DNA: TGTGCCAGCAGACAGGGGGCATTGAACACTGAAGCTTTCTTT